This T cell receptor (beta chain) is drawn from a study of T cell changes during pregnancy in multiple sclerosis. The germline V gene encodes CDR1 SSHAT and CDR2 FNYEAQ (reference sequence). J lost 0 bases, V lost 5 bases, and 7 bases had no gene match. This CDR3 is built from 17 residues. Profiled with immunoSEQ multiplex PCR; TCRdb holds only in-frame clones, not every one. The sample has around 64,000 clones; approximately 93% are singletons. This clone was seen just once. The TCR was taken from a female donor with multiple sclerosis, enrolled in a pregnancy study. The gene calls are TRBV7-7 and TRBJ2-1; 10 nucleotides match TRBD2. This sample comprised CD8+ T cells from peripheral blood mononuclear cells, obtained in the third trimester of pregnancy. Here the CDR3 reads CASSPGLAEISYNEQFF. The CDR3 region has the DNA TGTGCCAGCAGCCCCGGACTAGCGGAAATCTCCTACAATGAGCAGTTCTTC.